Listed below are T cell receptor beta chains from one sample, sequenced in a study of technical replicates of blood from a handful of donors. Profiling relied on immunoSEQ multiplex PCR, and the TCRdb table lists in-frame clones only, not all of them. The data show 95,000 to 100,000 clones, almost 96% seen once. The sequenced sample consisted of T cells isolated from PBMCs. These receptors were obtained from a human donor in good health. Both conserved end residues are part of each CDR3. A D gene is named only where the DNA matches it firmly.

TRBV5-1	TRBD1	TRBJ2-5	CASSLGGQGAGETQYF	TGCGCCAGCAGCTTGGGAGGACAGGGGGCTGGCGAGACCCAGTACTTC
TRBV11-2	TRBD1	TRBJ1-2	CASRTGYYGYTF	TGTGCCAGCCGGACAGGGTACTATGGCTACACCTTC
TRBV27	NA	TRBJ2-7	CASSSHPSYEQYF	TGTGCCAGTTCGAGCCACCCTAGCTACGAGCAGTACTTC
TRBV2	TRBD1	TRBJ2-5	CASSREQGWETQYF	TGTGCCAGCAGTCGCGAACAGGGGTGGGAGACCCAGTACTTC
TRBV27	TRBD1	TRBJ2-7	CASSFGQGPYEQYF	TGTGCCAGCAGTTTCGGACAGGGGCCGTACGAGCAGTACTTC
TRBV29-1	NA	TRBJ1-4	CSVGGAGGEKLFF	TGCAGCGTGGGGGGGGCTGGGGGCGAAAAACTGTTTTTT
TRBV19	NA	TRBJ2-7	CASSITASDHEQYF	TGTGCCAGTAGTATTACTGCTAGCGATCACGAGCAGTACTTC
TRBV6-5	NA	TRBJ1-1	CASSFTGDTWNTEAFF	TGTGCCAGCAGTTTTACGGGGGATACATGGAACACTGAAGCTTTCTTT
TRBV5-6	TRBD2	TRBJ2-2	CASSLRGAGVPGELFF	TGTGCCAGCAGCTTGAGAGGAGCGGGAGTACCCGGGGAGCTGTTTTTT
TRBV11-2	TRBD1	TRBJ2-2	CASTEPGQGNTGELFF	TGTGCCAGCACCGAGCCGGGACAGGGGAACACCGGGGAGCTGTTTTTT
TRBV6-4	TRBD1	TRBJ1-5	CASSSTRQGARQPQHF	TGTGCCAGCAGTTCCACCCGACAGGGGGCGAGGCAGCCCCAGCATTTT